A single sample gave rise to the 16 T cell receptor beta chains below, sequenced in a study of cytomegalovirus exposure and HLA in healthy donors. Primers included in the PCR were 60 Vbeta and 13 Jbeta primers. Sequenced by immunoSEQ multiplex PCR; TCRdb stores in-frame clones only, minus some. This table holds 140,000 or so clones, about 64% found once. The sequenced material came from PBMCs. These receptors all stem from a man aged 55 to 70 in good health and CMV-seronegative.

The chain combines TRBV28 with TRBJ1-1, with unresolved D. CDR1 and CDR2 (germline): MDHEN, SYDVKM. This CDR3 spans 14 amino acids. V gave up 2 bases and J gave up 0 bases, with 7 bases separating them. The CDR3 reads CASSLVGLNTEAFF. For the CDR3, the DNA is TGTGCCAGCAGTTTAGTCGGGTTGAACACTGAAGCTTTCTTT.

The genes are TRBV27 and TRBJ1-1; D is possibly TRBD1 (6 bases). The CDR3 is made up of 14 amino acids. Trimming removed 6 bases from V and 7 bases from J, with 18 bases in between. CDR1 and CDR2 (germline): MNHEY, SMNVEV (reference sequence). The CDR3 region has the DNA TGTGCCAGCAGCTCCTCGGACAGATCTTATGAAGCTTTCTTT. This codes for CASSSSDRSYEAFF.

The chain is built from TRBV10-1 and TRBJ2-7, with 10 bases that match TRBD2. Germline V gene data show CDR1 as WNHNN and CDR2 as SYGVQD (reference sequence). The V segment lost 6 bases and the J segment 1 base; nucleotides outside the gene matches: 3. The CDR3 length is 14 residues. DNA for the CDR3: TGCGCCAGCAGCGCTAGCGGGAGTTCCTACGAGCAGTACTTC. Amino acid sequence: CASSASGSSYEQYF.

This clone appeared a few times. The chain uses TRBV6-5 and TRBJ1-2; D may be TRBD1 (5 bases). The CDR3 runs 15 residues. Germline CDR1 MNHEY, CDR2 SVGAGI. V dropped 0 bases and J dropped 2 bases, with 10 bases sitting between them. The CDR3 sequence is CASSYSSSGNYGYTF. The CDR3, as DNA: TGTGCCAGCAGTTACTCGAGTTCAGGGAACTATGGCTACACCTTC.

The gene calls are TRBV29-1 and TRBJ1-1; the match to TRBD1 covers 7 bases. The V gene's germline CDR1 is SQVTM and CDR2 ANQGSEA. With 6 bases clipped from V and 7 bases from J, the junction kept 11 bases outside the gene matches. CDR3 length equals 13 residues. This chain's CDR3 is CSVPRQGGHEAFF. The CDR3 DNA reads as TGCAGCGTACCTCGACAGGGAGGCCATGAAGCTTTCTTT.

This clone was seen more than once but under ten times. V is TRBV5-1 and J is TRBJ2-3, with 8 bases aligning to TRBD1. The CDR3 contains 16 residues. V was pared by 1 base and J by 4 bases, with 8 bases of the junction left unmatched. Germline CDR1 is SGHRS and CDR2 is YFSETQ. The chain's CDR3 is CASSLSRGRGADTQYF. DNA of the CDR3: TGCGCCAGCAGCTTGTCCAGGGGGCGGGGCGCAGATACGCAGTATTTT. Together with reference TRBV5-1 and TRBJ2-3, the CDR3 gives the full variable domain: KAGVTQTPRYLIKTRGQQVTLSCSPISGHRSVSWYQQTPGQGLQFLFEYFSETQRNKGNFPGRFSGRQFSNSRSEMNVSTLELGDSALYLCASSLSRGRGADTQYFGPGTRLTVL.

The chain uses TRBV10-1 and TRBJ2-7, with D perhaps matching TRBD1 (5 bases). This CDR3 comprises 15 residues. V lost 3 bases and J 2 bases, leaving 14 bases between the germline ends. CDR1 WNHNN and CDR2 SYGVQD come from the germline V gene (reference sequence). The CDR3 is CASSEGAGPTYEQYF. The CDR3 DNA sequence: TGCGCCAGCAGTGAAGGGGCAGGGCCGACCTACGAGCAGTACTTC.

This clone was observed a few times. The chain recombines TRBV11-2 with TRBJ2-5, with TRBD1 as a possible D gene (6 bases). The V end was cut by 1 base, the J end by 5 bases, with 14 bases between. This CDR3 is 15 amino acids long. Looked up from germline, CDR1 is SGHAT and CDR2 is FQNNGV. CDR3 nucleotides: TGTGCCAGCAGCTTAGGGGACACAACATGGGAGACCCAGTACTTC. As protein: CASSLGDTTWETQYF.

This chain links TRBV28 with TRBJ2-7; TRBD1 matches 9 bases. Germline V CDR1 and CDR2: MDHEN, SYDVKM. The CDR3 contains 14 residues. The ends lost 10 bases at V and 3 bases at J; junction bases unmatched: 10. CDR3 protein: CAITDRGDHYEQYF. The CDR3 region has the DNA TGTGCCATTACAGACAGGGGGGACCACTACGAGCAGTACTTC.

Comment on this clone: This CDR3 is also generated by other DNA sequences in the sample. This chain joins TRBV29-1 and TRBJ2-7, with TRBD1 matching over 9 bases. V shed 4 bases, J shed 2 bases, and the junction held 0 bases outside the gene matches. Germline V lookup: CDR1 SQVTM, CDR2 ANQGSEA. This CDR3 has 12 residues. The CDR3 loop is CSVGDRAYEQYF. The DNA of the CDR3 is TGCAGCGTTGGGGACAGGGCCTACGAGCAGTACTTC.

V and J are TRBV2 and TRBJ1-5; the match to TRBD1 covers 11 bases. V trimming: 5 bases; J trimming: 0 bases; junction bases outside the gene matches: 3. The germline V gene encodes CDR1 SNHLY and CDR2 FYNNEI. The CDR3 has 16 amino acids. The CDR3 loop is CASSFGTGGSNQPQHF. In nucleotides, the CDR3 is TGTGCCAGCAGTTTCGGGACAGGGGGTAGCAATCAGCCCCAGCATTTT.

This clone appeared a few times. The chain uses TRBV28 and TRBJ2-1, with 10 bases fitting TRBD1. CDR3 length equals 16 residues. The V and J ends lost 2 bases and 4 bases, in that order; junction bases with no gene match: 5. Per the germline V gene, CDR1 is MDHEN and CDR2 is SYDVKM. CDR3 bases: TGTGCCAGCAGTTTAGCGACGGGACAGGGGTACAATGAGCAGTTCTTC. It yields the protein CASSLATGQGYNEQFF.

This sequence joins TRBV4-1 and TRBJ2-7; 8 nucleotides line up with TRBD2. This CDR3 comprises 14 residues. Germline CDR1 MGHRA, CDR2 YSYEKL. With 1 base clipped from V and 10 bases from J, the junction kept 9 bases outside the gene matches. The CDR3 bases are TGCGCCAGCAGCCAAGGGCCAGCGGGAGATTCTCAGTACTTC. Translated, it gives CASSQGPAGDSQYF.

The sample holds a few counts of this clone. The J gene is TRBJ2-7, the V gene TRBV28; 10 positions agree with TRBD2. The CDR3 has 14 amino acids. After removal of 5 bases from V and 4 bases from J, the junction contained 5 bases not matched to a gene. The germline V gene encodes CDR1 MDHEN and CDR2 SYDVKM. CDR3: CASSPSGRGYEQYF. The CDR3 coding sequence is TGTGCCAGCAGTCCAAGCGGGAGGGGGTACGAGCAGTACTTC.

This clone occurred once. The chain joins TRBV7-3 to TRBJ2-2; a possible D gene is TRBD2 (6 bases). Between the trimmed V and J ends, which lost 0 bases and 1 base, there was a span of 12 bases. Germline V gene lookup returns CDR1 SGHTA and CDR2 FQGTGA. The CDR3 sequence is 17 residues long. CDR3 nucleotide sequence: TGTGCCAGCAGCTTAACGAAACTAGCAATGAACACCGGGGAGCTGTTTTTT. Translating it yields CASSLTKLAMNTGELFF.

This chain links TRBV28 with TRBJ2-1; 9 positions match TRBD2. The CDR3 totals 16 residues. Germline V lookup: CDR1 MDHEN, CDR2 SYDVKM. V was pared by 2 bases and J by 1 base, with 3 bases of the junction left unmatched. DNA for the CDR3: TGTGCCAGCAGTTTACGCGGGAGGGCGTCCTACAATGAGCAGTTCTTC. As protein: CASSLRGRASYNEQFF.